This TCR beta chain originates from a study of cytomegalovirus exposure and HLA in healthy donors. With V trimmed by 7 bases and J by 1 base, 13 bases remained unmatched. Germline CDR1 and CDR2: MNHEY and SMNVEV (reference sequence). CDR3 length: 17 residues. This clone was found once. The repertoire was sequenced with immunoSEQ multiplex PCR; TCRdb's copy has only in-frame clones and lacks some. The table records 55,000 to 75,000 clones, about 91% of them present only once. The chain uses TRBV27 and TRBJ2-3; the match to TRBD2 covers 8 bases. This clonotype was obtained from a man between 18 and 35 years old in good health and CMV-seronegative. The sample taken for sequencing was PBMCs. Here the CDR3 reads CASTSLTGTSGTDTQYF. The CDR3 region has the DNA TGTGCCAGCACTTCTCTTACCGGGACTAGTGGCACAGATACGCAGTATTTT.